What follows are 25 T cell receptor beta chains derived from one specimen sequenced in a study of cytomegalovirus exposure and HLA in healthy donors (dated by TCRdb to 2016 to 2017). The method behind the library was the immunoSEQ multiplex PCR assay. For the multiplex PCR, a mixture combining 60 forward primers for TCR Vbeta segments and 13 reverse primers for TCR Jbeta segments was used. What TCRdb holds here is the immuneACCESS table cut down to in-frame rearrangements. Part of the clones is not present; checked against another copy, under half of the missing clones reflect an unresolved V gene, and the others are unexplained. The sample has over 90,000 clones on record, 64% of them singletons. Clones ranked in the top ten supply 3% to 3.5% of the sample. Specimen: PBMCs. Receptors originate from a man in his fifties or sixties in good health and CMV-seronegative.

This clone has a handful of counts. This rearrangement joins TRBV11-2 to TRBJ2-7; 11 nucleotides align to TRBD1. From germline, CDR1 is SGHAT and CDR2 FQNNGV. CDR3 size: 14 residues. The V gene end was trimmed by 4 bases and the J gene end by 5 bases; junction bases not matched to a gene: 4. The CDR3 protein is CASSWTGGANEQYF. The CDR3 region has the DNA TGTGCCAGCAGCTGGACAGGGGGCGCGAACGAGCAGTACTTC.

The chain has TRBV25-1 and TRBJ1-2; no clear D gene. Trimming shortened V by 6 bases and J by 3 bases, and 8 bases separated the two germline ends. This CDR3 contains 12 residues. Germline V gene sequence: CDR1 MGHDK, CDR2 SYGVNS. The DNA for the CDR3 is TGTGCCAGCAGGGAGTCGGACTATGGCTACACCTTC. It codes for CASRESDYGYTF.

This chain uses TRBV7-9 with TRBJ2-5; perhaps TRBD2 as D (6 bases). Germline V gives CDR1 SEHNR, CDR2 FQNEAQ (reference sequence). V dropped 7 bases and J dropped 6 bases, with 27 bases sitting between them. The CDR3 has 17 residues. CDR3 region: CASTMDMGGLRAKTQYF. CDR3 bases: TGTGCCAGCACAATGGACATGGGGGGTCTCAGGGCGAAGACCCAGTACTTC.

Details on this clone: The junction departs from the called germline gene at one end, perhaps through a read error. The same CDR3 also results from other DNA sequences found in this sample. This chain connects TRBV6-1 to TRBJ1-6, with 8 bases identical to TRBD1. Germline V gene lookup returns CDR1 MNHNS and CDR2 SASEGT. The CDR3 is made up of 15 amino acids. The CDR3 DNA reads as TGCGCCAGCAGTGAAAATCAGGGGGCTAATTCACCCCTCCACTTT. It is translated as CASSENQGANSPLHF.

The rearrangement uses TRBV19 and TRBJ1-5; 8 positions match TRBD1. Unmatched junction bases numbered 7, after V lost 4 bases and J lost 2 bases. This CDR3 contains 16 residues. Looked up from germline, CDR1 is LNHDA and CDR2 is SQIVND (reference sequence). The CDR3 loop reads CASSRTGGGGNQPQHF. The CDR3 DNA is TGTGCCAGTAGTAGAACAGGGGGGGGAGGCAATCAGCCCCAGCATTTT. Using reference TRBV19 and TRBJ1-5 for the parts outside the CDR3, the full variable domain is DGGITQSPKYLFRKEGQNVTLSCEQNLNHDAMYWYRQDPGQGLRLIYYSQIVNDFQKGDIAEGYSVSREKKESFPLTVTSAQKNPTAFYLCASSRTGGGGNQPQHFGDGTRLSIL.

This clone was seen only a few times. The chain has TRBV27 and TRBJ2-7, with TRBD2 identical over 16 bases. Looked up from germline, CDR1 is MNHEY and CDR2 is SMNVEV (reference sequence). CDR3 length equals 17 residues. Trimming cost V 3 bases and J 7 bases; bases outside gene matches: 9. CDR3 DNA sequence: TGTGCCAGCAGTTTTACGGGACTAGCGGGAGGGCCTGAAGAGCAGTACTTC. Its protein is CASSFTGLAGGPEEQYF.

This clone was recorded a few times. This chain connects TRBV19 to TRBJ1-5; 7 nucleotides match TRBD1. V trimming: 6 bases; J trimming: 1 base; junction bases outside the gene matches: 15. The CDR3 covers 18 residues. CDR1 and CDR2 (germline): LNHDA, SQIVND (reference sequence). CDR3 region: CASSHNRGTVRSNQPQHF. CDR3 sequence (DNA): TGTGCCAGTAGCCATAACCGGGGGACAGTTCGGAGCAATCAGCCCCAGCATTTT.

This rearrangement joins TRBV2 to TRBJ2-5, with 9 bases identical to TRBD2. The CDR3 consists of 13 residues. CDR1 SNHLY and CDR2 FYNNEI come from the germline V gene. V trimming: 6 bases; J trimming: 5 bases; junction bases outside the gene matches: 4. CDR3 DNA sequence: TGTGCCAGCAGGACTAGCGGCGGTGAGACCCAGTACTTC. Its translation is CASRTSGGETQYF.

This clone was seen a few times. The rearrangement uses TRBV2 and TRBJ1-1, with D perhaps TRBD1 (6 bases). This CDR3 spans 13 amino acids. V lost 6 bases and J lost 4, with 12 bases in between. The germline gives CDR1 SNHLY, CDR2 FYNNEI. The CDR3 nucleotides are TGTGCCAGCAGCGGGGGGCGGTTCACTGAAGCTTTCTTT. Amino acid sequence: CASSGGRFTEAFF.

In this sample, this clone turned up a few times. The rearrangement links TRBV6-1 to TRBJ2-7; a weak D match, TRBD1 (6 bases). This CDR3 spans 13 amino acids. Germline V gene lookup returns CDR1 MNHNS and CDR2 SASEGT. The germline V and J ends were trimmed by 8 bases and 3 bases, with 14 bases remaining between them. CDR3 nucleotide sequence: TGTGCCAGCCTTGACAGGTGGGGCTACGAGCAGTACTTC. As protein: CASLDRWGYEQYF.

The chain employs TRBV28 and TRBJ2-7; 7 bases agree with TRBD1. V gave up 4 bases and J gave up 3 bases; unmatched junction bases: 9. The CDR3 runs to 15 residues. Per the germline V gene, CDR1 is MDHEN and CDR2 is SYDVKM. CDR3 residues: CASSSPGTANYEQYF. CDR3 coding DNA: TGTGCCAGCAGTTCCCCCGGGACAGCAAACTACGAGCAGTACTTC.

This clone qualifies as medium-sized. V usage is TRBV28 and J usage is TRBJ2-7; 7 bases agree with TRBD1. From germline, CDR1 is MDHEN and CDR2 SYDVKM. V lost 5 bases and J lost 4; bases outside the gene matches: 8. The CDR3 runs 14 residues. This chain's CDR3 is CASSPSRDSYEQYF. The CDR3 DNA is TGTGCCAGCAGTCCGTCCCGGGACAGTTACGAGCAGTACTTC.

The chain links TRBV5-5 to TRBJ2-7; maybe TRBD1 (5 bases). Germline lookup yields CDR1 SGHKS and CDR2 YYEKEE (reference sequence). The CDR3 is made up of 13 amino acids. The V gene lost 1 base and the J gene lost 6 bases, with 11 bases spanning the gap. The CDR3 nucleotides read TGTGCCAGCAGCTTGTTCCCCCAGGGCGAGCAGTACTTC. The encoded protein is CASSLFPQGEQYF.

This clone occurred a few times. This chain links TRBV7-9 with TRBJ2-7; D may be TRBD2 (5 bases). Germline V gene data show CDR1 as SEHNR and CDR2 as FQNEAQ (reference sequence). The V end lost 6 bases, the J end lost 9 bases, and 12 bases lay between the germline ends. The CDR3 is 11 residues long. Here the CDR3 DNA reads TGTGCCAGCAGTAGAGCCGGGGTGCAGTACTTC. Its protein product is CASSRAGVQYF.

The table lists this clone with a few counts. The chain carries TRBV10-2 and TRBJ2-2; 8 nucleotides match TRBD2. Trimming cost V 8 bases and J 5 bases; bases outside gene matches: 16. The CDR3 extends over 17 amino acids. Germline CDR1 reads WSHSY; CDR2 reads SAAADI. The CDR3 region is CASRGTSMMGVTGELFF. The CDR3 coding sequence is TGCGCCAGCCGTGGGACTAGTATGATGGGGGTTACCGGGGAGCTGTTTTTT.

Written as DNA, the CDR3 is TGTGCCTGGAGCCACTGGACAGGGACCTACAATGAGCAGTTCTTC. Translating gives CAWSHWTGTYNEQFF. The chain carries TRBV30 and TRBJ2-1; 8 bases match TRBD1. Germline V gene lookup returns CDR1 GTSNPN and CDR2 SVGIG (reference sequence). CDR3 length: 15 amino acids. With 3 bases clipped from V and 2 bases from J, the junction kept 6 bases outside the gene matches.

V is TRBV19 and J is TRBJ1-6, with 10 positions matching TRBD1. Germline values: CDR1 LNHDA, CDR2 SQIVND (reference sequence). The CDR3 length is 18 residues. V was pared by 1 base and J by 11 bases, with 14 bases of the junction left unmatched. The CDR3 nucleotides are TGTGCCAGTAGTATAGCTCCGGGACAGGGGTCCCTCGGGGCACCCCTCCACTTT. Amino acids: CASSIAPGQGSLGAPLHF. Full variable domain (missing parts from reference TRBV19 and TRBJ1-6): DGGITQSPKYLFRKEGQNVTLSCEQNLNHDAMYWYRQDPGQGLRLIYYSQIVNDFQKGDIAEGYSVSREKKESFPLTVTSAQKNPTAFYLCASSIAPGQGSLGAPLHFGNGTRLTVT.

This sequence joins TRBV9 and TRBJ2-5; maybe TRBD1 (6 bases). V was shortened by 3 bases and J by 4 bases, with 16 bases between the two germline ends. The CDR3 runs to 15 residues. In germline, CDR1 is SGDLS, CDR2 YYNGEE. In DNA form, the CDR3 reads TGTGCCAGCAGCGCACGGGACACATCAGGAGAGACCCAGTACTTC. Translating gives CASSARDTSGETQYF.

The CDR3 nucleotides read TGTGCCAGCAGTGGAACCGGGACAGAGCATTACGAGCAGTACTTC. It translates to CASSGTGTEHYEQYF. The chain has TRBV2 and TRBJ2-7, with TRBD1 matching over 7 bases. The CDR3 is 15 residues long. Trimming cost V 4 bases and J 4 bases; bases outside gene matches: 10. Looked up from germline, CDR1 is SNHLY and CDR2 is FYNNEI.

The chain carries TRBV6-5 and TRBJ2-5; D uncertain. This CDR3 spans 14 amino acids. V shed 6 bases and J shed 4 bases, with 15 bases lying between them. Looked up from germline, CDR1 is MNHEY and CDR2 is SVGAGI. The CDR3 nucleotides read TGTGCCAGCAGACAAAGAGTGGGCCCAGAGACCCAGTACTTC. Protein sequence: CASRQRVGPETQYF.

This clone was found a few times. The chain joins TRBV5-4 to TRBJ2-5; TRBD2 agrees at 14 bases. CDR1 SGHNT and CDR2 YYREEE come from the germline V gene (reference sequence). With V trimmed by 4 bases and J by 1 base, 6 bases remained unmatched. CDR3 length equals 17 residues. In DNA, the CDR3 is TGTGCCAGCAGCCAGGGACTAGCGGGGGCCTTCCAAGAGACCCAGTACTTC. Translation gives CASSQGLAGAFQETQYF.

The V call is TRBV9, the J call TRBJ2-1, with a weak D call TRBD1 (6 bases). Germline values: CDR1 SGDLS, CDR2 YYNGEE. CDR3 size: 14 residues. Trimming took off 0 bases at V and 6 bases at J, with 10 bases between the two ends. The CDR3 loop is CASSVVGASNEQFF. In nucleotides, the CDR3 is TGTGCCAGCAGCGTAGTGGGGGCTAGCAATGAGCAGTTCTTC.

This clone came up a few times. The rearrangement joins TRBV2 to TRBJ2-2; weak D call: TRBD1 (5 bases). The CDR3 has 15 residues. CDR1 is SNHLY and CDR2 is FYNNEI in the germline V gene. V was trimmed by 8 bases and J by 0 bases, leaving 13 bases between them. This chain's CDR3 is CASQGADANTGELFF. The CDR3 bases are TGTGCCAGCCAAGGGGCAGACGCGAACACCGGGGAGCTGTTTTTT.

Here the CDR3 DNA reads TGTGCCACAATACTGGGGAGTCAGCCCCAGCATTTT. Translated, it gives CATILGSQPQHF. The chain carries TRBV6-6 and TRBJ1-5; D is ambiguous. The germline V gene encodes CDR1 MNHNY and CDR2 SVGAGI (reference sequence). CDR3 size: 12 residues. Between the trimmed V and J ends, which lost 10 bases and 6 bases, there was a span of 13 bases.

The V and J genes are TRBV20-1 and TRBJ2-1; possibly TRBD1 for D (6 bases). This CDR3 comprises 11 residues. In germline, CDR1 is DFQATT, CDR2 SNEGSKA (reference sequence). DNA of the CDR3: TGCAGCGGACAGTTAATCAATGAGCAGTTCTTC. Protein sequence: CSGQLINEQFF.